Listed below are T cell receptor beta chains from one sample, sequenced in a study of T cells in localized non-small cell lung cancer. The data were produced by immunoSEQ multiplex PCR, yet TCRdb's version contains in-frame clones alone and is incomplete. Of tens of thousands of clones listed, over 75% are singletons. The material sequenced was peripheral blood, taken before any cancer treatment. The receptors were sampled from a woman aged 35-70 years with stage I lung adenocarcinoma. Both conserved end residues are part of each CDR3. D genes are given only for firm matches. Some rows have no size entry. The others give once, few or many, or a class for an expanded clone.

once	TRBD1	TRBJ2-6	TRBV4-3	CASRGRDRASGANVLTF	TGCGCCAGCAGGGGCAGGGACAGGGCCTCTGGGGCCAACGTCCTGACTTTC
NA	TRBD2	TRBJ2-1	TRBV5-4	CASSLMTSGNEQFF	TGTGCCAGCAGCTTGATGACTAGCGGCAATGAGCAGTTCTTC
NA	NA	TRBJ1-2	TRBV4-3	CASSLAAWVRYTF	TGCGCCAGCAGCTTGGCCGCTTGGGTACGCTACACCTTC
once	TRBD1	TRBJ2-7	TRBV27	CASSPGGQGEQYF	TGTGCCAGCAGTCCCGGAGGACAGGGCGAGCAGTACTTC
NA	TRBD2	TRBJ2-5	TRBV15	CATSPRLAGEETQYF	TGTGCCACCAGCCCTCGACTAGCGGGAGAGGAGACCCAGTACTTC
NA	TRBD2	TRBJ2-3	TRBV6-1	CASSEVILAGVTDTQYF	TGTGCCAGCAGTGAAGTAATCCTAGCGGGAGTCACAGATACGCAGTATTTT
NA	TRBD1	TRBJ2-5	TRBV4-1	CASSQDGAGGRQETQYF	TGCGCCAGCAGCCAAGATGGGGCAGGGGGTAGACAAGAGACCCAGTACTTC
NA	TRBD2	TRBJ2-1	TRBV7-9	CASSFKRGISYNEQFF	TGTGCCAGCAGCTTCAAGCGGGGGATCTCCTACAATGAGCAGTTCTTC
NA	TRBD1	TRBJ2-1	TRBV5-1	CASSLQGAREQFF	TGCGCCAGCAGCCTACAGGGGGCAAGAGAGCAGTTCTTC
NA	TRBD2	TRBJ2-3	TRBV6-4	CASSETSGMDTQYF	TGTGCCAGCAGTGAAACTAGCGGGATGGATACGCAGTATTTT
NA	TRBD2	TRBJ2-7	TRBV4-2	CASSQDTMLAGAFSYEQYF	TGTGCCAGCAGCCAAGATACGATGCTAGCGGGGGCTTTCTCCTACGAGCAGTACTTC
NA	NA	TRBJ1-1	TRBV5-1	CASSLRGGTEAFF	TGCGCCAGCAGCTTGCGGGGGGGCACTGAAGCTTTCTTT
NA	TRBD1	TRBJ1-2	TRBV2	CASSEDRGSIYGYTF	TGTGCCAGCAGTGAAGACAGGGGGAGCATCTATGGCTACACCTTC
NA	TRBD1	TRBJ1-1	TRBV18	CASSPPASGTGFTEAFF	TGTGCCAGCTCACCACCCGCCAGCGGGACAGGGTTCACTGAAGCTTTCTTT
NA	TRBD2	TRBJ2-5	TRBV5-6	CASSLGLAGQETQYF	TGTGCCAGCAGCCTCGGCCTAGCGGGGCAAGAGACCCAGTACTTC
once	NA	TRBJ2-3	TRBV5-1	CASSYGTGTDTQYF	TGCGCCAGCAGCTACGGGACCGGCACAGATACGCAGTATTTT
NA	NA	TRBJ1-5	TRBV7-8	CASSLGAPGNQPQHF	TGTGCCAGCAGCTTAGGAGCCCCCGGCAATCAGCCCCAGCATTTT
NA	NA	TRBJ1-1	TRBV20-1	CSLNGGTEAFF	TGCAGCCTCAATGGTGGCACTGAAGCTTTCTTT
once	TRBD2	TRBJ2-7	TRBV5-6	CASSFLAGLPYEQYF	TGTGCCAGCAGCTTTCTAGCGGGACTTCCCTACGAGCAGTACTTC
NA	NA	TRBJ2-7	TRBV6-5	CASSYAKDWAYEQYF	TGTGCCAGCAGTTACGCCAAGGACTGGGCCTACGAGCAGTACTTC
NA	NA	TRBJ1-1	TRBV7-9	CASSFEEEAFF	TGTGCCAGCAGCTTTGAGGAAGAAGCTTTCTTT
once	NA	TRBJ1-4	TRBV28	CASRPGGSSTNEKLFF	TGTGCCAGCAGGCCGGGGGGGAGCTCAACTAATGAAAAACTGTTTTTT
NA	TRBD1	TRBJ1-2	TRBV9	CASSVAQGASSYTF	TGTGCCAGCAGCGTAGCTCAGGGGGCGAGCAGCTACACCTTC
NA	NA	TRBJ2-3	TRBV5-1	CASSLSWQSGDTQYF	TGCGCCAGCAGCTTGTCATGGCAATCTGGGGATACGCAGTATTTT
NA	NA	TRBJ1-1	TRBV7-9	CASSSLGEAFF	TGTGCCAGCAGCTCTCTTGGGGAAGCTTTCTTT
once	NA	TRBJ2-1	TRBV2	CASSWSSYNEQFF	TGTGCCAGCAGTTGGAGCTCCTACAATGAGCAGTTCTTC
NA	TRBD2	TRBJ2-2	TRBV30	CAWSSTGGTGELFF	TGTGCCTGGAGCTCGACGGGGGGAACCGGGGAGCTGTTTTTT
NA	NA	TRBJ1-1	TRBV5-6	CASSLWRAHGLTEAFF	TGTGCCAGCAGCTTGTGGAGGGCCCATGGGTTGACTGAAGCTTTCTTT
NA	NA	TRBJ2-2	TRBV28	CASSSRLVRTGELFF	TGTGCCAGCAGTTCCCGACTAGTAAGGACCGGGGAGCTGTTTTTT
NA	NA	TRBJ1-2	TRBV7-2	CASSLESYGYTF	TGTGCCAGCAGCTTAGAGAGCTATGGCTACACCTTC
NA	TRBD2	TRBJ2-7	TRBV29-1	CSVTRTSGSHEQYF	TGCAGCGTTACCCGGACTAGCGGGAGCCACGAGCAGTACTTC
NA	NA	TRBJ2-5	TRBV9	CASSVAWDQETQYF	TGTGCCAGCAGCGTAGCTTGGGACCAAGAGACCCAGTACTTC
NA	NA	TRBJ1-5	TRBV6-6	CASSYSGQYQPQHF	TGTGCCAGCAGTTACTCCGGTCAGTATCAGCCCCAGCATTTT
NA	NA	TRBJ2-7	TRBV10-3	CAISDPGRAPPYEQYF	TGTGCCATCAGTGACCCAGGAAGGGCCCCCCCCTACGAGCAGTACTTC
NA	NA	TRBJ1-4	TRBV5-1	CASSSSGRQEKLFF	TGCGCCAGCAGCTCGAGTGGCCGGCAGGAAAAACTGTTTTTT
NA	NA	TRBJ1-4	TRBV5-1	CASSYTGQGGATNEKLFF	TGCGCCAGCAGCTATACGGGGCAGGGTGGCGCAACTAATGAAAAACTGTTTTTT
few	NA	TRBJ2-7	TRBV7-9	CASSLPYYEQYF	TGTGCCAGCAGCTTACCTTACTACGAGCAGTACTTC
NA	NA	TRBJ1-2	TRBV5-5	CASSPRGGDGYTF	TGTGCCAGCAGCCCCCGGGGGGGGGATGGCTACACCTTC
NA	NA	TRBJ1-4	TRBV27	CASSLYGKLFF	TGTGCCAGCAGTTTATATGGCAAACTGTTTTTT
NA	TRBD1	TRBJ2-7	TRBV7-2	CASSPGTGSPYEQYF	TGTGCCAGCAGCCCAGGGACAGGGAGCCCCTACGAGCAGTACTTC
NA	NA	TRBJ1-5	TRBV27	CASSPYRANQPQHF	TGTGCCAGCAGCCCTTACAGGGCCAATCAGCCCCAGCATTTT
NA	NA	TRBJ1-1	TRBV5-1	CASSPGRMNTEAFF	TGCGCCAGCAGCCCCGGACGTATGAACACTGAAGCTTTCTTT
NA	TRBD1	TRBJ1-1	TRBV18	CASSPQGAEAFF	TGTGCCAGCTCACCACAGGGGGCAGAAGCTTTCTTT
NA	NA	TRBJ2-7	TRBV28	CASRWTATHEQYF	TGTGCCAGCAGGTGGACAGCAACGCACGAGCAGTACTTC
NA	NA	TRBJ1-6	TRBV27	CASSLSSGYSPLHF	TGTGCCAGCAGTTTATCGAGCGGGTATTCACCCCTCCACTTT